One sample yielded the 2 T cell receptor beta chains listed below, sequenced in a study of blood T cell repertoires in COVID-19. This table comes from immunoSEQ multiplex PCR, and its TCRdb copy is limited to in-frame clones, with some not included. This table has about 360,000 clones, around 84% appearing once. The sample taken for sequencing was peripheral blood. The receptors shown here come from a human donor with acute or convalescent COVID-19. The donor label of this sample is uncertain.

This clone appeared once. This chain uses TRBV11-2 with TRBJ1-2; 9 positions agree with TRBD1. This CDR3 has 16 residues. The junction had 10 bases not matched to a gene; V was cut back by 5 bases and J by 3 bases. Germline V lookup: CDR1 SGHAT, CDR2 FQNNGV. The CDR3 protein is CASSRGGTGLDYGYTF. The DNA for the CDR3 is TGTGCCAGCAGCAGGGGGGGGACAGGGTTGGACTATGGCTACACCTTC.

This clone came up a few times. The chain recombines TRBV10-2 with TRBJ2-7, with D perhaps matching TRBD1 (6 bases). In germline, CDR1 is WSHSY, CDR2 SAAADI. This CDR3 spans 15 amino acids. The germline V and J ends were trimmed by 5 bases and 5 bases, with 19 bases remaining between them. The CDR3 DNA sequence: TGCGCCAGCAGTACGGTGTCTGGGGGCACGGACGAGCAGTACTTC. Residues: CASSTVSGGTDEQYF.